A single sample gave rise to the 14 T cell receptor beta chains below, sequenced in a study of cytomegalovirus exposure and HLA in healthy donors. Primers included in the PCR were 60 Vbeta and 13 Jbeta primers. Here immunoSEQ multiplex PCR was the method, and the copy in TCRdb shows in-frame clones only, minus some. The sample includes 90,000 to 130,000 clones, nearly 75% of them seen just once. The material sequenced was PBMCs. Receptors originate from a man in his thirties or forties in good health and CMV-seropositive.

This chain uses TRBV7-3 with TRBJ2-1; 10 positions agree with TRBD2. Losses at the gene ends were 5 bases for V and 4 bases for J; bases not matched to a gene: 5. The CDR3 is 15 residues long. The germline gives CDR1 SGHTA, CDR2 FQGTGA. The CDR3 nucleotides read TGTGCCAGCAGCCCCGGGACTAGCGAGTACAATGAGCAGTTCTTC. Translation: CASSPGTSEYNEQFF.

CDR3 sequence (DNA): TGCGCCAGCAGCTTGGGGCGGGGGGGTACCTACGAGCAGTACTTC. This codes for CASSLGRGGTYEQYF. This chain joins TRBV5-1 and TRBJ2-7; TRBD2 matches 9 bases. The V gene's germline CDR1 is SGHRS and CDR2 YFSETQ. The trim removed 0 bases at V and 2 bases at J, leaving 3 bases unmatched. The CDR3 covers 15 residues.

The chain uses TRBV6-1 and TRBJ2-7; D possibly corresponds to TRBD1 (7 bases). Germline assignment: CDR1 MNHNS and CDR2 SASEGT. The CDR3 has 15 residues. V was clipped by 2 bases and J by 0 bases, with 11 bases between them. CDR3: CASSESGDSSYEQYF. CDR3 DNA sequence: TGTGCCAGCAGTGAATCGGGGGACAGCTCCTACGAGCAGTACTTC.

This clone occurred a few times. V is TRBV4-3 and J is TRBJ1-4; D not certain. Germline V gene lookup returns CDR1 LGHNA and CDR2 YSLEER. The ends were cut back, 1 base at V and 5 bases at J, with 8 bases in the middle. The CDR3 runs to 14 residues. The CDR3 reads CASSQANVNEKLFF. CDR3 coding DNA: TGCGCCAGCAGCCAAGCAAATGTGAATGAAAAACTGTTTTTT.

This sequence joins TRBV11-2 and TRBJ1-6; maybe TRBD1 (5 bases). The ends were cut back, 2 bases at V and 3 bases at J, with 14 bases in the middle. The CDR3 consists of 17 residues. Per the germline V gene, CDR1 is SGHAT and CDR2 is FQNNGV. In DNA form, the CDR3 reads TGTGCCAGCAGCTTAAACCTGGCAGGGCTCTATAATTCACCCCTCCACTTT. It yields the protein CASSLNLAGLYNSPLHF.

The chain is built from TRBV28 and TRBJ2-3, with D perhaps matching TRBD1 (5 bases). V lost 7 bases to trimming and J lost 4 bases, with 12 bases between them. CDR3 length equals 13 residues. Germline V lookup: CDR1 MDHEN, CDR2 SYDVKM. This chain's CDR3 is CASTPQGPDTQYF. CDR3 in DNA: TGTGCCAGCACCCCCCAGGGCCCAGATACGCAGTATTTT.

This chain links TRBV28 with TRBJ1-4, with D unclear. The V end lost 7 bases, the J end lost 5 bases, and 14 bases lay between the germline ends. Germline V lookup: CDR1 MDHEN, CDR2 SYDVKM. The CDR3 extends over 14 amino acids. The CDR3 region is CASNSREGNEKLFF. CDR3 nucleotide sequence: TGTGCCAGCAATTCACGGGAGGGAAATGAAAAACTGTTTTTT.

The gene calls are TRBV7-3 and TRBJ2-7; the match to TRBD1 covers 7 bases. Germline V gene lookup returns CDR1 SGHTA and CDR2 FQGTGA. The J segment lost 5 bases and the V segment lost 5 bases, leaving 6 bases of the junction unmatched. This CDR3 has 13 residues. The CDR3 loop reads CASSPTTGDEQYF. The CDR3 region has the DNA TGTGCCAGCAGCCCTACAACAGGGGACGAGCAGTACTTC.

V gene TRBV7-6 combines with J gene TRBJ2-5; 10 bases map to TRBD1. V dropped 5 bases and J dropped 5; count of bases not matched to a gene: 8. CDR1 and CDR2 (germline): SGHVS, FNYEAQ. The CDR3 totals 15 residues. The CDR3 loop reads CASSPGTGERETQYF. In nucleotides, the CDR3 is TGTGCCAGCAGCCCCGGGACAGGGGAAAGGGAGACCCAGTACTTC.

This chain links TRBV5-4 with TRBJ1-1, with D tentatively TRBD1 (6 bases). Trimming took off 4 bases at V and 5 bases at J, with 18 bases between the two ends. The CDR3 extends over 15 amino acids. Germline CDR1 is SGHNT and CDR2 is YYREEE (reference sequence). The CDR3, as DNA: TGTGCCAGCAGCAACGGACAGATACTAGGGACTGAAGCTTTCTTT. Translation gives CASSNGQILGTEAFF.

The chain is built from TRBV2 and TRBJ2-3; weak D call: TRBD2 (6 bases). Germline loops: CDR1 SNHLY, CDR2 FYNNEI. This CDR3 is 12 amino acids long. Trimming took off 5 bases at V and 14 bases at J, with 17 bases between the two ends. CDR3 in DNA: TGTGCCAGCAGTTCAACGGGGGTGGGCCCGTATTTT. The encoded protein is CASSSTGVGPYF.

As for this clone: Germline is not matched at one junction end, which may reflect a read error. V is TRBV7-2 and J is TRBJ1-2; the D is unclear. The CDR3 covers 14 residues. Germline values: CDR1 SGHTA, CDR2 FQGNSA. The CDR3 protein is CASSLDWGGNGYPF. DNA for the CDR3: TGTGCCAGCAGCTTAGACTGGGGAGGAAATGGCTACCCCTTC.

The chain recombines TRBV27 with TRBJ2-3; TRBD2 matches 15 bases. Per the germline V gene, CDR1 is MNHEY and CDR2 is SMNVEV (reference sequence). V gave up 6 bases and J gave up 4 bases; unmatched junction bases: 8. The CDR3 spans 17 residues. Written as DNA, the CDR3 is TGTGCCAGCAGCACCCCGGGACTAGCGGGGGGTTCAGATACGCAGTATTTT. Amino acids: CASSTPGLAGGSDTQYF.

The CDR3 nucleotides read TGCGCCAGCAGCTTGCAGGGAGGGGCCAGCACAGATACGCAGTATTTT. It is translated as CASSLQGGASTDTQYF. The chain uses TRBV5-1 and TRBJ2-3; 7 bases are a match to TRBD2. The germline CDR1 and CDR2 sequences are SGHRS and YFSETQ. The V and J ends lost 1 base and 0 bases, in that order; junction bases with no gene match: 5. This CDR3 comprises 16 residues.